These 17 T cell receptor beta chains share one sample of origin, sequenced in a study of cytomegalovirus exposure and HLA in healthy donors. Method: immunoSEQ multiplex PCR; TCRdb's copy keeps in-frame clones and lacks some. The data contain under 400,000 clones, roughly 89% of them singletons. The sequenced sample was PBMCs. The receptors shown here come from a woman aged 18-29 years in good health and CMV-seronegative.

The chain couples TRBV6-5 to TRBJ1-1; D call uncertain. Germline V gene sequence: CDR1 MNHEY, CDR2 SVGAGI. This CDR3 comprises 13 residues. V dropped 2 bases and J dropped 2 bases, with 6 bases sitting between them. CDR3 residues: CASSYGRNTEAFF. The CDR3 nucleotides are TGTGCCAGCAGTTACGGCCGAAACACTGAAGCTTTCTTT.

The chain joins TRBV28 to TRBJ1-5; 8 bases line up with TRBD1. From germline, CDR1 is MDHEN and CDR2 SYDVKM. V lost 6 bases to trimming and J lost 4 bases; unmatched junction nucleotides: 8. This CDR3 region has 15 residues. The CDR3 reads CASRTSRGRNQPQHF. In DNA, the CDR3 is TGTGCCAGCAGGACTTCCAGGGGGCGAAATCAGCCCCAGCATTTT. The full variable domain, rest sourced from reference TRBV28 and TRBJ1-5, is DVKVTQSSRYLVKRTGEKVFLECVQDMDHENMFWYRQDPGLGLRLIYFSYDVKMKEKGDIPEGYSVSREKKERFSLILESASTNQTSMYLCASRTSRGRNQPQHFGDGTRLSIL.

The chain employs TRBV19 and TRBJ1-3, with D possibly being TRBD1 (5 bases). CDR1 LNHDA and CDR2 SQIVND come from the germline V gene (reference sequence). V dropped 10 bases and J dropped 2 bases, with 15 bases sitting between them. The CDR3 runs to 14 residues. The CDR3 region is CATTAGGAGNTIYF. The CDR3 nucleotides read TGTGCCACCACAGCCGGGGGTGCTGGAAACACCATATATTTT.

Notes on this clone: Compared with germline, one end of the junction differs, possibly owing to a read error. The CDR3 loop reads CASSYSRGAHTEAFF. Written as DNA, the CDR3 is TGTGCCAGCAGCTACTCCAGGGGGGCGCACACTGAAGCTTTCTTT. This chain connects TRBV6-5 to TRBJ1-1, with 7 bases that match TRBD1. The length of the CDR3 is 15 residues. Germline values: CDR1 MNHEY, CDR2 SVGAGI.

As to this clone: At one of its ends the junction is not consistent with the germline gene, which may arise from a read error. The chain links TRBV9 to TRBJ1-2; TRBD1 might be the D (5 bases). CDR3 length: 15 amino acids. Germline V lookup: CDR1 SGDLS, CDR2 YYNGEE. The CDR3 sequence: CARSGGALSNYGYTF. The CDR3 bases are TGTGCCAGAAGCGGCGGGGCGCTATCTAACTATGGCTACACCTTC.

On this clone itself: The same CDR3 arises from other DNA sequences in this sample as well. The chain is built from TRBV6-1 and TRBJ2-7; 8 bases agree with TRBD1. In germline, CDR1 is MNHNS, CDR2 SASEGT. With V trimmed by 3 bases and J by 4 bases, 2 bases remained unmatched. The CDR3 covers 13 residues. This CDR3 is CASSDRGPYEQYF. The CDR3 nucleotides are TGTGCCAGCAGTGACAGGGGGCCTTACGAGCAGTACTTC.

The chain is built from TRBV7-9 and TRBJ1-1, with 8 nucleotides matching TRBD1. Germline lookup yields CDR1 SEHNR and CDR2 FQNEAQ (reference sequence). The CDR3 is made up of 15 amino acids. The V gene end was trimmed by 5 bases and the J gene end by 1 base; junction bases not matched to a gene: 6. DNA for the CDR3: TGTGCCAGCAGCCCTGTAGGGACAGGGAACACTGAAGCTTTCTTT. Translating gives CASSPVGTGNTEAFF.

This clone appeared a single time. The rearrangement joins TRBV28 to TRBJ2-1; a possible D gene is TRBD2 (6 bases). Germline assignment: CDR1 MDHEN and CDR2 SYDVKM. Trimming removed 5 bases at V and 7 bases at J, with 15 bases between. CDR3 length equals 14 residues. The DNA for the CDR3 is TGTGCCAGCAGTATTCAGGGAGGTAGGAATGAGCAGTTCTTC. Its protein product is CASSIQGGRNEQFF. The full variable domain, completed using reference TRBV28 and TRBJ2-1, is DVKVTQSSRYLVKRTGEKVFLECVQDMDHENMFWYRQDPGLGLRLIYFSYDVKMKEKGDIPEGYSVSREKKERFSLILESASTNQTSMYLCASSIQGGRNEQFFGPGTRLTVL.

The V gene is TRBV7-9, the J gene TRBJ1-1, with a weak D call TRBD1 (5 bases). CDR1 is SEHNR, CDR2 FQNEAQ, per germline (reference sequence). The CDR3 sequence is 16 residues long. Trimming left V 8 bases short and J 10 bases short, with 29 bases between. CDR3 DNA: TGTGCCAGCCTCGAAGGACTAAGGCCGGGGGACGGTGGAGCTTTCTTT. Protein product: CASLEGLRPGDGGAFF. The full variable domain, its missing parts supplied by reference TRBV7-9 and TRBJ1-1, is DTGVSQNPRHKITKRGQNVTFRCDPISEHNRLYWYRQTLGQGPEFLTYFQNEAQLEKSRLLSDRFSAERPKGSFSTLEIQRTEQGDSAMYLCASLEGLRPGDGGAFFGQGTRLTVV.

This chain joins TRBV28 and TRBJ2-7; 9 bases line up with TRBD1. CDR1 is MDHEN, CDR2 SYDVKM, per germline. This CDR3 spans 13 amino acids. The junction had 9 bases not matched to a gene; V was cut back by 8 bases and J by 7 bases. The DNA of the CDR3 is TGTGCCAGCTTGGGGACAGGGCTGGGGGAGCAGTACTTC. Its translation is CASLGTGLGEQYF.

The CDR3 DNA reads as TGTGCCAGCAGTGAATTGACAGGGGTACCCTTTGGCAATCAGCCCCAGCATTTT. Protein sequence: CASSELTGVPFGNQPQHF. The gene calls are TRBV6-1 and TRBJ1-5; 8 bases align to TRBD1. Germline assignment: CDR1 MNHNS and CDR2 SASEGT. CDR3 length: 18 amino acids. After removal of 2 bases from V and 2 bases from J, the junction contained 11 bases not matched to a gene.

The chain carries TRBV20-1 and TRBJ1-2; D uncertain. Trimming took off 5 bases at V and 7 bases at J, with 8 bases between the two ends. The CDR3 contains 10 residues. Germline loops: CDR1 DFQATT, CDR2 SNEGSKA (reference sequence). The CDR3 is CSASLSGYTF. CDR3 nucleotides: TGCAGTGCTTCCTTATCTGGCTACACCTTC.

This chain connects TRBV6-1 to TRBJ2-4; perhaps TRBD2 as D (6 bases). Germline V gene lookup returns CDR1 MNHNS and CDR2 SASEGT. Trimming removed 1 base at V and 8 bases at J, with 9 bases between. The CDR3 loop spans 13 amino acids. Written as DNA, the CDR3 is TGTGCCAGCAGTGAAGGTTGGGGGGACATTCAGTACTTC. This gives the protein CASSEGWGDIQYF.

The J gene is TRBJ2-7, the V gene TRBV5-4, with TRBD1 identical over 9 bases. V shed 4 bases and J 4 bases; nucleotides not matched to a gene: 0. CDR1 is SGHNT, CDR2 YYREEE, per germline (reference sequence). This CDR3 is built from 12 residues. As DNA, the CDR3 is TGTGCCAGCAGCGACAGGGGGTACGAGCAGTACTTC. It specifies CASSDRGYEQYF.

This rearrangement joins TRBV14 to TRBJ2-1; D is unclear. Germline V gene sequence: CDR1 SGHDN, CDR2 FVKESK. The CDR3 is made up of 14 amino acids. Trimming shortened V by 4 bases and J by 6 bases, and 13 bases separated the two germline ends. As DNA, the CDR3 is TGTGCCAGCAGCCCCCCTGGCGGCCCCAATGAGCAGTTCTTC. Protein: CASSPPGGPNEQFF.

To note about this clone: Other DNA sequences in the sample encode the same CDR3. This chain connects TRBV6-1 to TRBJ2-1; 11 bases match TRBD2. CDR3 length: 15 residues. The germline gives CDR1 MNHNS, CDR2 SASEGT. Losses at the gene ends were 2 bases for V and 4 bases for J; bases not matched to a gene: 1. CDR3 nucleotides: TGTGCCAGCAGTGAACTAGCGGGGGGTTACAATGAGCAGTTCTTC. This encodes CASSELAGGYNEQFF.

V and J are TRBV11-2 and TRBJ2-3; maybe TRBD1 (6 bases). The ends were cut back, 4 bases at V and 6 bases at J, with 14 bases in the middle. CDR3 size: 14 residues. Germline V gene lookup returns CDR1 SGHAT and CDR2 FQNNGV. The CDR3 reads CASSWQGPRDTQYF. The CDR3 coding sequence is TGTGCCAGCAGCTGGCAGGGGCCGCGGGATACGCAGTATTTT.